The next 2 T cell receptor beta chains were all read from a single sample in a study of OX40 agonist ivuxolimab in advanced cancers. Here immunoSEQ multiplex PCR was the method, and the copy in TCRdb shows in-frame clones only, minus some. The table lists about 48,000 clones, about 85% of them singletons. The sequencing used CD4+ or CD8+ T cells sorted from blood, collected in a trial of the OX40 agonist ivuxolimab. The receptors were sampled from an adult with an advanced solid tumor such as melanoma, head and neck, liver or kidney cancer.

This clone was seen only a few times. The chain has TRBV29-1 and TRBJ2-3, with D possibly being TRBD1 (6 bases). Between the trimmed V and J ends, which lost 6 bases and 0 bases, there was a span of 13 bases. The V gene's germline CDR1 is SQVTM and CDR2 ANQGSEA. This CDR3 is built from 14 residues. CDR3 nucleotides: TGCAGCGTCGCAAGGACAGCTAGCACAGATACGCAGTATTTT. Protein sequence: CSVARTASTDTQYF.

This clone has just a few counts. The chain combines TRBV28 with TRBJ1-5; the D gene is possibly TRBD1 (5 bases). V gave up 1 base and J gave up 9 bases, with 16 bases separating them. The CDR3 has 15 residues. Germline V lookup: CDR1 MDHEN, CDR2 SYDVKM. Written as DNA, the CDR3 is TGTGCCAGCAGTTTATCGGGACTCCCACGGTGGCCCCAGCATTTT. As protein: CASSLSGLPRWPQHF.